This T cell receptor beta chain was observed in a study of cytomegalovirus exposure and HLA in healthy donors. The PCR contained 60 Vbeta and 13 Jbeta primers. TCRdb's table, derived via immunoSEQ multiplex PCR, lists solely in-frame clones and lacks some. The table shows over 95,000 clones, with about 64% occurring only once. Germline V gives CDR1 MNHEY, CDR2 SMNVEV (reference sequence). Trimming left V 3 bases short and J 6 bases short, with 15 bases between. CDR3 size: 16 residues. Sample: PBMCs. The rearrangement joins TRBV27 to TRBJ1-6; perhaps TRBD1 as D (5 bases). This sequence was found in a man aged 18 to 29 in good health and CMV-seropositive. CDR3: CASSLTHRQINSPLHF. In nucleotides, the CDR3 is TGTGCCAGCAGTTTGACCCACAGACAGATTAATTCACCCCTCCACTTT.